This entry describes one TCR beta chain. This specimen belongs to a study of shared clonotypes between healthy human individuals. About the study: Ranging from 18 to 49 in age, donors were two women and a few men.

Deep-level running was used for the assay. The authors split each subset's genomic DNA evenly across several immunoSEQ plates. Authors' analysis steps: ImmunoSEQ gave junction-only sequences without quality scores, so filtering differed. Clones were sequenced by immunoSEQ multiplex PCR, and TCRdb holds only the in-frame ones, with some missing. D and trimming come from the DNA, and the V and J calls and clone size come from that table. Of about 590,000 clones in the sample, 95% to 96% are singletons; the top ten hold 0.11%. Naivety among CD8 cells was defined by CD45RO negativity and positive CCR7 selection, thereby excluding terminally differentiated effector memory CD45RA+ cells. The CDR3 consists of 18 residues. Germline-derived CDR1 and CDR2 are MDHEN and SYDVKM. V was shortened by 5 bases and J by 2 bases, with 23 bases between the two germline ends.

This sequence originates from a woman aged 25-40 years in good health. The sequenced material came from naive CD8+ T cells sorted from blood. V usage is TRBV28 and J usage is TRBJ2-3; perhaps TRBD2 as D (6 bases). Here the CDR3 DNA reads TGTGCCAGCAGTATACAGGATCGGCGCGGGACTTTCACAGATACGCAGTATTTT. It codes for CASSIQDRRGTFTDTQYF.